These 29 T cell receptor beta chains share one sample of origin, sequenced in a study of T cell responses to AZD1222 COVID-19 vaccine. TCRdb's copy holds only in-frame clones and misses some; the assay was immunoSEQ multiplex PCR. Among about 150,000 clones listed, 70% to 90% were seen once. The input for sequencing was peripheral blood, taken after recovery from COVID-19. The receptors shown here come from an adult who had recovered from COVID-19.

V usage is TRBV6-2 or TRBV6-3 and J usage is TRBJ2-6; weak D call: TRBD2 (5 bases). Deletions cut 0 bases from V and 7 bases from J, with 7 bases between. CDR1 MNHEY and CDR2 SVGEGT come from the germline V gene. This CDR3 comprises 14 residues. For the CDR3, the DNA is TGTGCCAGCAGTTACTCACGGGAAGCCAACGTCCTGACTTTC. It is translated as CASSYSREANVLTF.

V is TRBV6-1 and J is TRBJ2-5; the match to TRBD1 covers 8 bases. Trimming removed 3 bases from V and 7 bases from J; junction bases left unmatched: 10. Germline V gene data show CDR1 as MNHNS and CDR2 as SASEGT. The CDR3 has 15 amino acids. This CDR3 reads CASSEGSPGQGTQYF. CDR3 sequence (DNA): TGTGCCAGCAGTGAGGGTTCCCCCGGACAGGGGACCCAGTACTTC.

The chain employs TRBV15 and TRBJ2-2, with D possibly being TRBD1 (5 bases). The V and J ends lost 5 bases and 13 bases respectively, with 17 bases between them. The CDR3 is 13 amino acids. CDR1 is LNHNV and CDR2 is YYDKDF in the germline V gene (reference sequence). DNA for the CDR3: TGTGCCACCAGCCCGATCGGGCAGGGAAGGCTGTTTTTT. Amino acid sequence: CATSPIGQGRLFF.

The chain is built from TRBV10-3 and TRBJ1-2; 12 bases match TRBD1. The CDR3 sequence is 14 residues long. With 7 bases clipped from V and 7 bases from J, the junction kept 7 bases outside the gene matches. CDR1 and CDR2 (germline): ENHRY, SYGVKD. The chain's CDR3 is CAITGTGGASGYTF. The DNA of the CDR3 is TGTGCCATCACGGGGACAGGGGGCGCCAGTGGCTACACCTTC.

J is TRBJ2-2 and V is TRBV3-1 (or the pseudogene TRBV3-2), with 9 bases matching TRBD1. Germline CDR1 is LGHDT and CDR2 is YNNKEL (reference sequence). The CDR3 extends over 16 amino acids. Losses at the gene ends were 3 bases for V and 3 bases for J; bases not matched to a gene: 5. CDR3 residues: CASSQIQGADTGELFF. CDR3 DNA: TGTGCCAGCAGCCAGATACAGGGGGCGGACACCGGGGAGCTGTTTTTT.

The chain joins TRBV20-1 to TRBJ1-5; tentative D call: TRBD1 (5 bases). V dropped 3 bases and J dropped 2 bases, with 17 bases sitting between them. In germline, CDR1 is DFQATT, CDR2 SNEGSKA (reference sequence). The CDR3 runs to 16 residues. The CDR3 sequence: CSASRPTRVRNQPQHF. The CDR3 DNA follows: TGCAGTGCTAGTAGGCCCACCAGGGTCCGCAATCAGCCCCAGCATTTT.

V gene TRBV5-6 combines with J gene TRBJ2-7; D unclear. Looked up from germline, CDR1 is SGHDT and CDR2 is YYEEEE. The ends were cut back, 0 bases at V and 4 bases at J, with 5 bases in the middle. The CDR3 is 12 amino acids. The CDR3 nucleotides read TGTGCCAGCAGCTTGGGGCAGTACGAGCAGTACTTC. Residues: CASSLGQYEQYF.

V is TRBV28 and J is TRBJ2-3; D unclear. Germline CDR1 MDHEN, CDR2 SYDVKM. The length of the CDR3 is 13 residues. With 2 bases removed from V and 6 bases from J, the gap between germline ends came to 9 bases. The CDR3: CASSLGRVDTQYF. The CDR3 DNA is TGTGCCAGCAGTTTAGGTAGAGTGGATACGCAGTATTTT.

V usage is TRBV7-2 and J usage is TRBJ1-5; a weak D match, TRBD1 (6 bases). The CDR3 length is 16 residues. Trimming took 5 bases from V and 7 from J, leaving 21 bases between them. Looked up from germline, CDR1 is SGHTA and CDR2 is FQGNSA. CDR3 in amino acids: CASSPPDGTLGQPQHF. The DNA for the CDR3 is TGTGCCAGCAGCCCCCCCGACGGGACATTGGGGCAGCCCCAGCATTTT.

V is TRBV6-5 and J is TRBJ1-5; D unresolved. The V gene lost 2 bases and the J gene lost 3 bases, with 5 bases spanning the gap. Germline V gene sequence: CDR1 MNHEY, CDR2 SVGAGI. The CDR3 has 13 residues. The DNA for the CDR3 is TGTGCCAGCAGTTACGGCAACAATCAGCCCCAGCATTTT. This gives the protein CASSYGNNQPQHF.

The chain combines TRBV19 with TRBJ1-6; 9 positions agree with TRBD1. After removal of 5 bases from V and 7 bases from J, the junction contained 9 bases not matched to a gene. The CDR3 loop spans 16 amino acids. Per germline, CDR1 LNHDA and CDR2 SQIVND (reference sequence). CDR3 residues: CASSPPTGGRNSPLHF. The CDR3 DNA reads TGTGCCAGTAGTCCTCCGACAGGGGGTAGGAATTCACCCCTCCACTTT.

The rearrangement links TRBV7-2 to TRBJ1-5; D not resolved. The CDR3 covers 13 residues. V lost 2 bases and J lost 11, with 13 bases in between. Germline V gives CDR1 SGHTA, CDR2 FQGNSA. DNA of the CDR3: TGTGCCAGCAGCTTAACCCGTGGGCGGGCCCAGCATTTT. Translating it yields CASSLTRGRAQHF.

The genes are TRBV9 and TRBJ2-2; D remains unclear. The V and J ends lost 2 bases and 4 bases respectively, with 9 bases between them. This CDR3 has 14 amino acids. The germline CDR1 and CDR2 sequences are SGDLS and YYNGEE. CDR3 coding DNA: TGTGCCAGCAGCGTCGAATGGGCCACCGGGGAGCTGTTTTTT. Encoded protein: CASSVEWATGELFF.

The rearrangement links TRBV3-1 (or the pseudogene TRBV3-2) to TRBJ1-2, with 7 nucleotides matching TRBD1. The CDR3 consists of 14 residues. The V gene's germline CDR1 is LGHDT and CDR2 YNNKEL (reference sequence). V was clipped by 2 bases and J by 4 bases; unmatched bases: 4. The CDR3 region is CASSQWDRGYGYTF. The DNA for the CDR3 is TGTGCCAGCAGCCAATGGGACAGAGGCTATGGCTACACCTTC.

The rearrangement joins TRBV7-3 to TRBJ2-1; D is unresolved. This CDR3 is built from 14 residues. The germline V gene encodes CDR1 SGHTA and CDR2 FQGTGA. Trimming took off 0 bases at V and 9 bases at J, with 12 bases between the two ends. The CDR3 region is CASSLTKTPGEQFF. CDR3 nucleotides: TGTGCCAGCAGCTTAACAAAGACTCCCGGTGAGCAGTTCTTC.

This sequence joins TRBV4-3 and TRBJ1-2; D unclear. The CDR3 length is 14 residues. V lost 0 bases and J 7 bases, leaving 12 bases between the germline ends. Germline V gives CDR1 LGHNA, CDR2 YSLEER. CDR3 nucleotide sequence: TGCGCCAGCAGCCAAGAGATGGGTCAGCTTGGCTACACCTTC. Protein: CASSQEMGQLGYTF.

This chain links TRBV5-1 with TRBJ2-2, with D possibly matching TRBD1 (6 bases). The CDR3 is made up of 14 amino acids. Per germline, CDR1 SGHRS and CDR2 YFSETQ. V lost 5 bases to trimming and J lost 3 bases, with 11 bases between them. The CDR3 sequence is CASRPGADTGELFF. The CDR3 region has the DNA TGCGCCAGCAGACCAGGGGCCGACACCGGGGAGCTGTTTTTT.

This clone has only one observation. The CDR3 spells CASSLSTPVDHEQFF. The DNA of the CDR3 is TGTGCCAGCAGCTTAAGTACTCCTGTGGATCATGAGCAGTTCTTC. The chain is built from TRBV7-2 and TRBJ2-1; no firm D call. CDR3 size: 15 residues. Between the trimmed V and J ends, which lost 2 bases and 8 bases, there was a span of 16 bases. Per germline, CDR1 SGHTA and CDR2 FQGNSA.

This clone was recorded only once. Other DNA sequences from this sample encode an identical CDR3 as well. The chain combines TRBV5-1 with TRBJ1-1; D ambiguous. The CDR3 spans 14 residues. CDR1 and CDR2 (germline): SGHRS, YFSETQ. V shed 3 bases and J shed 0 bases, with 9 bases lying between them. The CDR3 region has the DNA TGCGCCAGCAGCTCCCGGGGTCTGAACACTGAAGCTTTCTTT. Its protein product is CASSSRGLNTEAFF.

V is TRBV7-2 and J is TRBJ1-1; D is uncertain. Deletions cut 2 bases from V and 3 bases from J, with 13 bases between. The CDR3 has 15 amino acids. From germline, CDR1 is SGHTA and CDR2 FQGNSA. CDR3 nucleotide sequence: TGTGCCAGCAGCTTAATCGTCCCTTTGGACACTGAAGCTTTCTTT. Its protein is CASSLIVPLDTEAFF.

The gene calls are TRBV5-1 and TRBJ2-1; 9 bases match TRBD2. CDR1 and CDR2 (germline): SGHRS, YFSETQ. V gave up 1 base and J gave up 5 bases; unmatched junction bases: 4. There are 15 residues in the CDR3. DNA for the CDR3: TGCGCCAGCAGCTTGTTACTAGCGGGCGACAATGAGCAGTTCTTC. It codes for CASSLLLAGDNEQFF.

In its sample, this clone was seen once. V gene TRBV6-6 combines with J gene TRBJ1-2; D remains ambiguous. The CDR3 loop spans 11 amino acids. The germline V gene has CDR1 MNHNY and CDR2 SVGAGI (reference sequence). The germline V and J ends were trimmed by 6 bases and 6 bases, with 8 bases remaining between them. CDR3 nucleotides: TGTGCCAGCAGCCCGAACGATGGCTACACCTTC. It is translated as CASSPNDGYTF.

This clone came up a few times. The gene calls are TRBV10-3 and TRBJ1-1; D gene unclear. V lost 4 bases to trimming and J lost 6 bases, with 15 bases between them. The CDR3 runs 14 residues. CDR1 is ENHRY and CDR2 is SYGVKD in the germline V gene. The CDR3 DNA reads TGTGCCATCAGTGTTTCCGGGGTCGGGGCTGAAGCTTTCTTT. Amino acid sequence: CAISVSGVGAEAFF.

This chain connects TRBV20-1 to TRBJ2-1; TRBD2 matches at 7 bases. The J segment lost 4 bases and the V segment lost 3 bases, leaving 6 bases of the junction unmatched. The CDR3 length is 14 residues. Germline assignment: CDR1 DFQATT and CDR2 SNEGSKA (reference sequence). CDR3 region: CSASPPSGYNEQFF. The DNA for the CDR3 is TGCAGTGCTAGTCCGCCTAGCGGATACAATGAGCAGTTCTTC.

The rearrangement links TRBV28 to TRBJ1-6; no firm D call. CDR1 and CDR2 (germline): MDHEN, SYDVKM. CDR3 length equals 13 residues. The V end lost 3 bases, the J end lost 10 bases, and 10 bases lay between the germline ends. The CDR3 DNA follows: TGTGCCAGCAGTTTTGCAGTGCGATCACCCCTCCACTTT. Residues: CASSFAVRSPLHF. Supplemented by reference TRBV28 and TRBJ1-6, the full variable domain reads DVKVTQSSRYLVKRTGEKVFLECVQDMDHENMFWYRQDPGLGLRLIYFSYDVKMKEKGDIPEGYSVSREKKERFSLILESASTNQTSMYLCASSFAVRSPLHFGNGTRLTVT.

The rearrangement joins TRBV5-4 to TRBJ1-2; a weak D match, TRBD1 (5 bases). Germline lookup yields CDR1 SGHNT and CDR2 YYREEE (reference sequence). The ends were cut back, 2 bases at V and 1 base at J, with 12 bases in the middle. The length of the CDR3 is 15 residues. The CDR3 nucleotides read TGTGCCAGCAGCTTTAAGCAGGGTTTTAACTATGGCTACACCTTC. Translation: CASSFKQGFNYGYTF.

The CDR3 nucleotides read TGCAGCGTCGTTCCCCCAGGGGGGCCAGATACGCAGTATTTT. This sequence encodes CSVVPPGGPDTQYF. This chain links TRBV29-1 with TRBJ2-3; D possibly corresponds to TRBD1 (7 bases). The V end was cut by 6 bases, the J end by 4 bases, with 17 bases between. The CDR3 sequence is 14 residues long. Germline loops: CDR1 SQVTM, CDR2 ANQGSEA.

The CDR3 region is CASSTDRGNGETQYF. The CDR3 coding sequence is TGTGCCAGCAGCACTGACAGGGGGAATGGGGAGACCCAGTACTTC. The chain couples TRBV7-6 to TRBJ2-5, with TRBD1 matching 9 bases. CDR1 and CDR2 from the germline V gene are SGHVS and FNYEAQ. The ends lost 5 bases at V and 5 bases at J; junction bases unmatched: 9. The CDR3 loop spans 15 amino acids.

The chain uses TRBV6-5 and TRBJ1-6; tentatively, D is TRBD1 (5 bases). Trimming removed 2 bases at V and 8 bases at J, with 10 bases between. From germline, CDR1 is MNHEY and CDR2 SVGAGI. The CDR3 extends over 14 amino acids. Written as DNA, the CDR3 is TGTGCCAGCAGTTACGGGCAGGGCGATTCACCCCTCCACTTT. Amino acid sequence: CASSYGQGDSPLHF.